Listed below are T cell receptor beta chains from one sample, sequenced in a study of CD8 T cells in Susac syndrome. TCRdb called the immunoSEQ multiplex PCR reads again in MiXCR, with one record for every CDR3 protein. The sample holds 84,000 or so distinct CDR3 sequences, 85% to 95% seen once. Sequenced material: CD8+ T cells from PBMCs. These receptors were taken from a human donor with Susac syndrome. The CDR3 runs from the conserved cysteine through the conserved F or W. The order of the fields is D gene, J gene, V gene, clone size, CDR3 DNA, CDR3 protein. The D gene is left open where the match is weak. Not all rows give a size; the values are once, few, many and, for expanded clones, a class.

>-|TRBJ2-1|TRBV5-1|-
TGCGCCAGCAGCTTAGCAGATGAGCAGTTCTTC
CASSLADEQFF
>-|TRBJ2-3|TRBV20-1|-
TGCAGTGCTAACCGCCGGGGCCTAGCTGTAGATACGCAGTATTTT
CSANRRGLAVDTQYF
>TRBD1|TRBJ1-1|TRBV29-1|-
TGCAGCGTACAGGGGGACACTGAAGCTTTCTTT
CSVQGDTEAFF
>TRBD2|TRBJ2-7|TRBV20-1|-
TGCAGTGCTAGAGATCACCTAGCGGAAAGCTCCTACGAGCAGTACTTC
CSARDHLAESSYEQYF
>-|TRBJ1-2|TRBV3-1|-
TGTGCCAGCAGCCGGACGGCCGGCTATGGCTACACCTTC
CASSRTAGYGYTF
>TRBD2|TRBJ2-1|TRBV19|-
TGTGCCAGTAGTGTGACTAGCGGGAGGTGGGGTGAGCAGTTCTTC
CASSVTSGRWGEQFF
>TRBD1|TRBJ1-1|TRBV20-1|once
TGCAGTGCTAGTCAGGGGGACACTGAAGCTTTCTTT
CSASQGDTEAFF
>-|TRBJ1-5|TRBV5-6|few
TGTGCCAGCAGCTTTGGGGGCGCCCAGCCCCAGCATTTT
CASSFGGAQPQHF
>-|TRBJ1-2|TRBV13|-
TGTGCCAGCAGCCCCCGCTCGCGGCGAGATGGCTACACCTTC
CASSPRSRRDGYTF
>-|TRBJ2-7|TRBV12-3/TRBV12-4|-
TGTGCCAGCAGTTTTTCCCCCGCCCTCGAGCAGTACTTC
CASSFSPALEQYF
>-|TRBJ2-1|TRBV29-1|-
TGCAGCGTTGTATTAGACCATGAGCAGTTCTTC
CSVVLDHEQFF
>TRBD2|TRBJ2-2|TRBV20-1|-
TGCAGTGCTAGAGTAGCGGGAGACACCGGGGAGCTGTTTTTT
CSARVAGDTGELFF
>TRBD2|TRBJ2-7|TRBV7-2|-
TGTGCCAGCAGCTCCTGGACTAGCGAATACGAGCAGTACTTC
CASSSWTSEYEQYF